These 2 T cell receptor beta chains were sequenced from one sample in a study of T cells in Graves' hyperthyroidism and ophthalmopathy. Amplification yielded TCR beta CDR3 regions, with RNA transcripts as the source. With the HTBI primer set, the TCR CDR3 went through a first round of RT-PCR. One entry per CDR3 protein results from TCRdb running MiXCR on the multiplex PCR reads. The table records some 270,000 distinct CDR3 sequences, 10% to 15% of them present only once. Specimen: blood. Source of these receptors: a woman aged 25 to 39 with Graves' hyperthyroidism that later progressed to Graves' ophthalmopathy.

This clonotype has more than one count but fewer than ten. The chain recombines TRBV6-2 or TRBV6-3 with TRBJ2-3; 13 bases are a match to TRBD2. The CDR3 loop spans 16 amino acids. The junction had 2 bases not matched to a gene; V was cut back by 1 base and J by 4 bases. Germline V gene sequence: CDR1 MNHEY, CDR2 SVGEGT. CDR3 DNA sequence: TGTGCCAGCAGTTACTTACTAGCGGGAGGGGCAGATACGCAGTATTTT. Protein: CASSYLLAGGADTQYF.

Of note for this clonotype: This sequence may be a read error, since a much larger clone differs from it by one base. The chain carries TRBV2 and TRBJ2-1; D is ambiguous. The CDR3 runs 15 residues. CDR1 is SNHLY and CDR2 is FYNNEI in the germline V gene. The CDR3 reads CASSEGPSSYNERFF. The DNA for the CDR3 is TGTGCCAGCAGTGAAGGCCCGAGCTCCTACAATGAGCGGTTCTTC.